A single TCR beta chain is shown here with its context. Its target is not known. Documented time point: peripheral blood 6 weeks after treatment start. The source of the sample is a study of PD-L1 blockade in urothelial cancer. In the study overall: Before enrollment, 0 to 3 chemotherapy regimens had been given to patients. Researchers found blood samples held a median of 141,255 T cells. Samples came from 3 weeks, at the second dose, and 6 weeks into treatment.

Overall study findings and caveats: Patients with durable benefit had greater blood expansion of tumor-associated TCR clones 3 weeks into treatment.

Generated by immunoSEQ multiplex PCR, the TCRdb table keeps only in-frame clones and is missing some. Of more than 40,000 clones listed, about 80% were seen once; the top ten hold approximately 16%. The CDR3 is 14 residues long. Per germline, CDR1 MNHEY and CDR2 SVGAGI. The ends lost 5 bases at V and 6 bases at J; junction bases unmatched: 8. This sequence was found in a man aged 60-69 years with urothelial cancer. The input for sequencing was PBMCs, taken around atezolizumab (anti-PD-L1) treatment. The chain uses TRBV6-5 and TRBJ1-1; the match to TRBD1 covers 8 bases. The chain's CDR3 is CASSLGQGLAEAFF. The CDR3, as DNA: TGTGCCAGCAGTCTTGGACAGGGTCTCGCTGAAGCTTTCTTT.